This T cell receptor beta chain stems from a study of identical twins. Study-level findings and limits: Twin pairs' shared out-of-frame alpha sequences were enriched in low generation probability. Memory repertoires showed no such pattern, whereas abundant cord blood beta clonotypes carried fewer insertions.

TCRdb re-analysed the 5' RACE reads in MiXCR, keeping a single row per CDR3 protein. The data show 450,000 to 500,000 distinct CDR3 sequences, with more than 13% seen just once and approximately 1% held by the top ten. Trimming took off 0 bases at V and 7 bases at J, with 9 bases between the two ends. This CDR3 has 14 residues. Germline V gene lookup returns CDR1 LGHDT and CDR2 YNNKEL (reference sequence). This clonotype has at least ten counts. The antigen is undetermined. These data were likewise used in another study, on yellow fever vaccine responses in identical twins. As that report states: Twins reportedly appeared to share part of their vaccine T cell response while keeping part individual.

The origin of this receptor is a woman under 30 in good health. Input material: CD4+ T cells sorted from blood. V is TRBV3-1 and J is TRBJ2-2; possibly TRBD2 for D (5 bases). Here the CDR3 reads CASSQDRRHGELFF. CDR3 sequence (DNA): TGTGCCAGCAGCCAAGACAGGAGGCACGGGGAGCTGTTTTTT.